The T cell receptor (beta chain) under discussion was sequenced for a study of T cells in localized non-small cell lung cancer. Study outcomes and limitations: Those with higher blood T cell density had longer overall survival. Exceeding tumor, uninvolved adjacent lung had the highest T cell clonality. Sequencing involved a lone tumor region, leaving heterogeneity possible. Across samples, adjacent lung featured a median roughly 56 of the top 100 tumor clones.

Remarks on this clone: Its antigen is unidentified.

Profiled with immunoSEQ multiplex PCR; TCRdb holds only in-frame clones, not every one. The table lists 30,000 to 35,000 clones, about 92% of them singletons. The length of the CDR3 is 15 residues. V gave up 0 bases and J gave up 1 base, with 8 bases separating them. In germline, CDR1 is KGHSH, CDR2 LQKENI. The rearrangement joins TRBV18 to TRBJ2-3; D is uncertain. This TCR was sampled from a female donor aged 60 or older with stage I lung adenocarcinoma. The sample in question was peripheral blood, obtained before any cancer treatment. CDR3 sequence reads: CASSPPVRGTDTQYF. The CDR3 nucleotides read TGTGCCAGCTCACCACCGGTAAGGGGCACAGATACGCAGTATTTT.